The text below deals with one T cell receptor (beta chain). What this receptor recognizes is not known. No base-level quality is on record; no much larger clone is a single base apart. The sample is drawn from a study of blood T cell repertoires in COVID-19 (TCRdb year 2020). At the level of the whole study: Collaborator samples came from the United States, Italy and Spain and covered acute and convalescent phases of COVID-19. The prospective study material was composed of cDNA or gDNA derived from T cells, B-cell-depleted T cells, or PBMCs. Subjects who had been exposed to COVID-19, were actively infected with it, or had recovered from it provided the deeply sampled blood TCRbeta repertoires that made up the dataset. The repertoires were made available in a free public database intended to serve as a resource for research on the immune response to SARS-CoV-2. Samples came from the ongoing ImmuneRACE study (first 160 participants) plus 1,254 subjects from 6 global collaborators. A de-identified subject ID, COVID-19 status, age in years and sex were almost always included in the sample metadata. Where available, HLA class I and class II types were obtained from metadata supplied by the sample provider rather than from assay-based typing.

The paper's findings and limits, for the study overall: Clinical and demographic metadata were provided uncurated, with the amount varying by source and participant.

Each collaborating institution followed its own protocols to collect whole blood in K2EDTA tubes. For TCRbeta analysis, collaborator samples were shipped as frozen whole blood, as isolated PBMCs, or as DNA extracted from either sample type. TCRbeta CDR3 regions were amplified from genomic DNA by means of the immunoSEQ Assay, a bias-controlled multiplex PCR. The study's processing was this. Nucleated cell counts per sample were estimated from amplification of reference gene primers within the assay. Sequence reads were collapsed and filtered to measure the absolute abundance of every unique TCRbeta CDR3 rearrangement. For each sample, productive Simpson clonality was calculated as the square root of Simpson's diversity index over productive rearrangements. In its TCRdb copy, this immuneACCESS table keeps in-frame sequences only and misses some clones. Where compared with another copy, unresolved V genes explain less than half of these, and the others have no known cause. V, J and clone size reflect that table, while D and trimming were determined from the DNA. The sample table contains about 160,000 clones; only one count was recorded for around 83% of them. The ten largest clones capture approximately 1% of the sample.

Sequencing was carried out using peripheral blood. This clonotype was sampled from a man between 35 and 55 years old with acute or convalescent COVID-19.

CDR3 reads: CASSLDPGSSGNTIYF. The DNA sequence follows: TGCGCCAGCAGCTTGGATCCCGGGAGTAGTGGAAACACCATATATTTT. The chain is made from TRBV5-1 and TRBJ1-3, with no reliable assignment of the D segment. V was cut back by 0 bases and J by 3 bases, leaving a gap of 13 bases between them. Its CDR3 holds 16 amino acids, cysteine through phenylalanine. Only the CDR3 portion is preserved as DNA: 48 bases, with reading frame beginning at the first base. CDR1 is given as SGHRS and CDR2 as YFSETQ, both from the germline V gene.